This T cell receptor (beta chain) was obtained from a study of blood T cell repertoires in COVID-19. Study-wide background: Sources were T cells, B-cell-depleted T cells, or PBMCs; the material itself was cDNA or gDNA.

Original methodology: Reference gene primer amplification gave estimated nucleated cell counts. Measured with immunoSEQ multiplex PCR; TCRdb has only the in-frame clones, and not every one. That table furnishes V, J and clone size, whereas the DNA furnished D and trimming. The table lists 250,000 to 300,000 clones, more than 80% of them singletons. This CDR3 is built from 13 residues. Trimming stripped 3 bases from V and 5 bases from J, with 11 bases between. Germline V lookup: CDR1 SGHRS, CDR2 YFSETQ. The J gene is TRBJ2-5, the V gene TRBV5-1; D is perhaps TRBD2 (5 bases). The sequencing input was peripheral blood. The sequence was obtained from a woman in her 40s with acute or convalescent COVID-19. The CDR3 bases are TGCGCCAGCAGCTCCGCTAGCATGGAGACCCAGTACTTC. This encodes CASSSASMETQYF.